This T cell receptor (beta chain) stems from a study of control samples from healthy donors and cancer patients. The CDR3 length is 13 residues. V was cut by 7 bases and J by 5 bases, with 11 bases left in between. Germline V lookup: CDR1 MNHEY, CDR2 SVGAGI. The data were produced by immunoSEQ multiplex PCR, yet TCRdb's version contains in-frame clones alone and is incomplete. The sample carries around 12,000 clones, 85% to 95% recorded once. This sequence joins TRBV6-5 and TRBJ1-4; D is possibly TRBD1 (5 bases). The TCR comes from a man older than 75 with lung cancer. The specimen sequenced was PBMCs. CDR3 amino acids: CASTGRANEKLFF. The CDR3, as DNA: TGTGCCAGCACGGGCAGGGCGAATGAAAAACTGTTTTTT.